The entry below gives a single TCR beta chain sequence along with its context. The sample originates from a study of blood T cell repertoires in COVID-19. Profiled with immunoSEQ multiplex PCR; TCRdb holds only in-frame clones, not every one. The data hold a few hundred thousand clones, with around 90% observed a single time. Source material: PBMCs or T cells enriched from blood (not recorded which). This receptor was taken from a woman aged 30 to 39 who had recovered from COVID-19.

The CDR3 sequence: CASSSPGGGYTF. The CDR3 bases are TGTGCCAGCAGTTCCCCAGGGGGGGGCTACACCTTC. J is TRBJ1-2 and V is TRBV27, with 7 positions matching TRBD1. J gave up 8 bases and V 4 bases, and 4 bases lay outside the gene matches. The CDR3 runs 12 residues. Germline V lookup: CDR1 MNHEY, CDR2 SMNVEV (reference sequence).